Listed below are T cell receptor beta chains from one sample, sequenced in a study of identical twins. TCRdb redid the calling of the 5' RACE reads with MiXCR, one entry per CDR3 protein. The data show 1.5 million to 2 million distinct CDR3 sequences, with about 31% seen just once and 0.27% held by the top ten. Specimen: cord blood. The receptor set was obtained from a newborn girl in good health. CDR3s include the opening cysteine and the closing phenylalanine or tryptophan. A D gene is named only where the DNA matches it firmly. Some rows mark clone size as missing; the rest say once, few, many or name a class of expanded clone.

clone_size	cdr3_length	d_call	v_call	j_call	cdr3_nt	cdr3_aa
many	14	TRBD2	TRBV6-5	TRBJ2-1	TGTGCCAGCAGTTACACTAGCGGGAGCAATGAGCAGTTCTTC	CASSYTSGSNEQFF
many	14	-	TRBV20-1	TRBJ2-3	TGCAGTGCTAGAGTGTTCGCTATCACAGATACGCAGTATTTT	CSARVFAITDTQYF
-	14	-	TRBV10-3	TRBJ1-6	TGTGCCATCAGTGATGGGCAGGGTTACTCACCCCTCCACTTT	CAISDGQGYSPLHF
-	15	-	TRBV6-1	TRBJ2-7	TGTGCCAGCAGTGAAGTGGGAGCCTTCTCCTACGAGCAGTACTTC	CASSEVGAFSYEQYF
-	15	-	TRBV6-5	TRBJ2-1	TGTGCCAGCAGTCCGCCGGCCACTAGATACAATGAGCAGTTCTTC	CASSPPATRYNEQFF
few	17	-	TRBV29-1	TRBJ1-2	TGCAGCGTTGAACTTTCGGGGGGCCAGAGGACTGGGCCTGGCTACACCTTC	CSVELSGGQRTGPGYTF
few	16	TRBD2	TRBV7-2	TRBJ2-1	TGTGCCAGCAGCCCTCGACTAGCGGGTGAGGGGAATGAGCAGTTCTTC	CASSPRLAGEGNEQFF
-	15	-	TRBV28	TRBJ2-1	TGTGCCAGCAGCCCCATCTCGACGGTTTACAATGAGCAGTTCTTC	CASSPISTVYNEQFF
few	16	TRBD1	TRBV6-1	TRBJ1-2	TGTGCCAGCAGTGAAGCTGGGACAGGGTCTAACTATGGCTACACCTTC	CASSEAGTGSNYGYTF
few	15	-	TRBV12-3/TRBV12-4	TRBJ2-2	TGTGCCAGCAGTTTGTCCCCGAGAAACACCGGGGAGCTGTTTTTT	CASSLSPRNTGELFF
few	11	-	TRBV7-9	TRBJ1-5	TGTGCCAGCGGAACCGATCAGCCCCAGCATTTT	CASGTDQPQHF
-	14	-	TRBV2	TRBJ1-1	TGTGCCACCATCATGGGCAGTACGAACACTGAAGCTTTCTTT	CATIMGSTNTEAFF
-	16	TRBD1	TRBV2	TRBJ1-1	TGTGCCAGCAATAGTATAACAGGGGGCGTGAACACTGAAGCTTTCTTT	CASNSITGGVNTEAFF
many	8	-	TRBV29-1	TRBJ2-3	TGCAGCGTTGATACGCAGTATTTT	CSVDTQYF
-	15	-	TRBV10-3	TRBJ2-1	TGTGCCATCAGTGTGTCGACAGGAGGGAACAATGAGCAGTTCTTC	CAISVSTGGNNEQFF
-	14	-	TRBV25-1	TRBJ2-3	TGTGCCAGCATGGGGCGCGAATTCACAGATACGCAGTATTTT	CASMGREFTDTQYF
-	13	-	TRBV10-3	TRBJ2-1	TGTGCCATCAGTGAGTCGACGGGGGAGACTCAGTTCTTC	CAISESTGETQFF
few	14	-	TRBV10-1	TRBJ2-3	TGCGCCAGCAGTGAGCAGGGGCGGGCAGATACGCAGTATTTT	CASSEQGRADTQYF
-	11	-	TRBV29-1	TRBJ2-1	TGCAGCGGCGGGGACTACAATGAGCAGTTCTTC	CSGGDYNEQFF
few	20	TRBD2	TRBV12-5	TRBJ2-1	TGTGCTAGTGGTTTGGTCCGATCGAACCCTAGCGGGAGCCCCCACAATGAGCAGTTCTTC	CASGLVRSNPSGSPHNEQFF
few	15	-	TRBV20-1	TRBJ2-4	TGCAGTGCGTCCCTCATAGGGGGGCCCAGCAACATTCAGTACTTC	CSASLIGGPSNIQYF
few	16	TRBD1	TRBV25-1	TRBJ2-1	TGTGCCAGCAGTGAACCCGGGACAGGGGGACACAATGAGCAGTTCTTC	CASSEPGTGGHNEQFF
once	14	-	TRBV6-1	TRBJ2-2	TGTGCCAGCAGTGAAGTAGCCTACACCGGGGAGCTGTTTTTT	CASSEVAYTGELFF
few	16	-	TRBV5-1	TRBJ1-2	TGCGCCAGCAGCTTGTTGACGGACAGCCCCGGAGGTGGCTACACCTTC	CASSLLTDSPGGGYTF
few	14	-	TRBV20-1	TRBJ2-4	TGCAGTGCGGGGGGGCGAGAAGCCAAAAACATTCAGTACTTC	CSAGGREAKNIQYF
few	16	TRBD2	TRBV5-6	TRBJ2-1	TGTGCCAGCAGCTTGCGGGGGGGGCTAAATGGGAATGAGCAGTTCTTC	CASSLRGGLNGNEQFF
-	19	TRBD2	TRBV15	TRBJ2-1	TGTGCCACCAGCAGAGTTCTTAGGACTAGCGGGAATGTTGGGAATGAGCAGTTCTTC	CATSRVLRTSGNVGNEQFF
few	12	TRBD1	TRBV12-3/TRBV12-4	TRBJ2-3	TGTGCCAGCAGTTTAGTACAGGGGGCACAGTATTTT	CASSLVQGAQYF
-	14	TRBD2	TRBV2	TRBJ2-2	TGTGCCAGCCTAGCGGGAGGGAACACCGGGGAGCTGTTTTTT	CASLAGGNTGELFF
-	14	TRBD2	TRBV20-1	TRBJ2-5	TGCAGTGCTAAGCCTAGCGGGAGAGGAGAGACCCAGTACTTC	CSAKPSGRGETQYF
many	15	TRBD2	TRBV20-1	TRBJ2-1	TGCAGTGCTAGAGTATTGACTAGCGGGAGCAATGAGCAGTTCTTC	CSARVLTSGSNEQFF
-	17	-	TRBV2	TRBJ2-5	TGTGCCAGCAGCGGTTTCCTTCGGGGGGCCCTCCAAGAGACCCAGTACTTC	CASSGFLRGALQETQYF
-	14	-	TRBV13	TRBJ2-5	TGTGCCAGCAGCTTGGGACTGGGTTTCAATGAGCAGTACTTC	CASSLGLGFNEQYF
many	16	TRBD2	TRBV7-2	TRBJ2-3	TGTGCCAGCAGCTTCGGACTAGCGGGTAGCACAGATACGCAGTATTTT	CASSFGLAGSTDTQYF
-	17	-	TRBV4-2	TRBJ2-3	TGTGCCAGCAGCCAAGATGGCGCTGGTCCCAGCACAGATACGCAGTATTTT	CASSQDGAGPSTDTQYF
-	14	-	TRBV5-1	TRBJ1-2	TGCGCCAGCAGCTCCACGGGACATAACTATGGCTACACCTTC	CASSSTGHNYGYTF
-	13	TRBD2	TRBV28	TRBJ2-5	TGTGCCAGCACCCTAGCGGGAAAGGAAGAGCAGTACTTC	CASTLAGKEEQYF
-	14	-	TRBV6-6	TRBJ2-3	TGTGCCAGCAAGTGGAGTACCAGCACAGATACGCAGTATTTT	CASKWSTSTDTQYF
-	18	TRBD2	TRBV28	TRBJ2-1	TGTGCCATCACCGGGACTAGCGGGAAAGTGAGCTCCTACAATGAGCAGTTCTTC	CAITGTSGKVSSYNEQFF
few	15	-	TRBV20-1	TRBJ2-7	TGCAGTGCTAGACACCCGGGACCCCTCTACAATGAGCAGTACTTC	CSARHPGPLYNEQYF
-	16	TRBD2	TRBV5-6	TRBJ2-5	TGTGCCAGCAGCTTGATAACTAGCGGGATGAGGGAGACCCAGTACTTC	CASSLITSGMRETQYF
few	14	TRBD1	TRBV29-1	TRBJ2-7	TGCAGCGTCGGCGTGGGGGACAGCCCCTACGAGCAGTACTTC	CSVGVGDSPYEQYF
-	13	-	TRBV20-1	TRBJ1-1	TGCAGTGCTAGAGCCCAGGTTAACACTGAAGCTTTCTTT	CSARAQVNTEAFF
many	14	-	TRBV29-1	TRBJ2-1	TGCAGCGTGGGGTCTAGGGTCTCCTACAATGAGCAGTTCTTC	CSVGSRVSYNEQFF
many	15	-	TRBV6-2/TRBV6-3	TRBJ2-7	TGTGCCAGCAGTTACATCAGACGAGCGGACTACGAGCAGTACTTC	CASSYIRRADYEQYF
-	16	-	TRBV7-2	TRBJ2-7	TGTGCCAGCAGCTACTCTATGGCGCTGAGTAACAATGAGCAGTACTTC	CASSYSMALSNNEQYF
-	12	-	TRBV19	TRBJ2-7	TGTGCCAGCGGGGACTCCGCCTACGAGCAGTACTTC	CASGDSAYEQYF
-	15	TRBD2	TRBV9	TRBJ2-1	TGTGCCAGCAGCGTAGCCGGGAGGGGCAACAATGAGCAGTTCTTC	CASSVAGRGNNEQFF
few	16	TRBD2	TRBV20-1	TRBJ2-1	TGCAGTGCTAGAGATGGAGCGGGGGGAATAAGGGGTGAGCAGTTCTTC	CSARDGAGGIRGEQFF
-	15	-	TRBV6-6	TRBJ2-7	TGTGCCAGCAGTTACTCCGTTTCGCGAAGCTACGAGCAGTACTTC	CASSYSVSRSYEQYF
-	15	TRBD1	TRBV20-1	TRBJ1-4	TGCAGTGCTAGAGCAACGGGGACAGTCCCATTGAAACTGTTTTTT	CSARATGTVPLKLFF
few	14	-	TRBV7-2	TRBJ2-7	TGTGCCAGCAGCTTTATGGGGGGCACCTACGAGCAGTACTTC	CASSFMGGTYEQYF
few	15	TRBD1	TRBV20-1	TRBJ1-2	TGCAGTGCTAGACCCGGACAGGGAAGAGATTATGGCTACACCTTC	CSARPGQGRDYGYTF
-	14	-	TRBV3-1	TRBJ2-1	TGTGCCAGCAGCCCCAGGGCCGGGAGCAATGAGCAGTTCTTC	CASSPRAGSNEQFF
-	15	-	TRBV5-1	TRBJ1-3	TGCGCCAGCAGCTTGGAGGGCAGGGCCGGAAACACCATATATTTT	CASSLEGRAGNTIYF
few	18	TRBD2	TRBV27	TRBJ2-3	TGTGCCAGCAGTTCCGGACTAGCGGGAGGGGCACCCACAGATACGCAGTATTTT	CASSSGLAGGAPTDTQYF